This T cell receptor beta chain was found in a study of shared T cell receptors in the human thymus. CDR3 length: 14 residues. CDR1 ENHRY and CDR2 SYGVKD come from the germline V gene. J was trimmed by 0 bases and V by 6 bases; bases with no gene match: 4. Sequencing used immunoSEQ multiplex PCR; TCRdb keeps in-frame clones, though not all of them. Of 720,000 or so clones listed, around 85% are singletons. This sample was also put to use in a study of human thymus T cells. As reported in that work: Infants, healthy and Finnish, who were having corrective surgery for congenital heart defects served as donors. The thymus was resected at corrective cardiac surgery. Apparent bias marked the V and J gene usage of thymic and blood repertoires. What related research reported was that thymic repertoires overlapped highly among unrelated individuals.

The receptor's source is a girl under three years old with a congenital heart defect. Sequencing was performed on thymocytes. The rearrangement joins TRBV10-3 to TRBJ1-1, with 7 bases identical to TRBD1. CDR3 in amino acids: CAISPGQMNTEAFF. CDR3 DNA: TGTGCCATCAGCCCGGGACAGATGAACACTGAAGCTTTCTTT.